The following is a TCR beta chain sequence with its context. This entry belongs to a study of blood T cell repertoires in COVID-19. In the study overall: T cells, B-cell-depleted T cells, or PBMCs provided the cDNA or gDNA that served as material.

Adults between roughly 18 and 89 years of age took part from about 24 US areas. Donors were grouped by their self-reported clinical history. CDR1 and CDR2 from the germline V gene are SGDLS and YYNGEE. V was clipped by 0 bases and J by 7 bases; unmatched bases: 14. CDR3 length: 17 residues. The data were produced by immunoSEQ multiplex PCR, yet TCRdb's version contains in-frame clones alone and is incomplete. The repertoire holds 380,000 or so clones, nearly 90% seen once, with approximately 2.1% in the top ten. This sequence was found in a woman in her thirties or forties with acute COVID-19. Sequenced material: PBMCs or T cells enriched from blood (not recorded which). V gene TRBV9 combines with J gene TRBJ2-5, with TRBD2 matching over 8 bases. The CDR3 DNA follows: TGTGCCAGCAGCGTAGGCGGCAGCGGGGGAGGACTTGGGACCCAGTACTTC. Encoded protein: CASSVGGSGGGLGTQYF.